This TCR beta chain stems from a study of cytomegalovirus exposure and HLA in healthy donors. Study findings and constraints: Earlier findings revealed that most TCR beta V segments proved productive either about 87% or about 30% of the time.

As regards this clone: Its cognate antigen is unknown.

PCR amplification relied on 60 Vbeta primers (plus 13 Jbeta primers). Produced via immunoSEQ multiplex PCR; TCRdb's table is partial and in-frame only. The sample gives 120,000 or so clones, approximately 78% of which show up once; 6.3% is in the top ten. The sequence derives from a woman aged 40 to 50 in good health and CMV-seronegative. The specimen sequenced was PBMCs.

CDR3 in amino acids: CASRGGANTGELFF. CDR3 bases: TGTGCCAGCAGAGGAGGGGCGAACACCGGGGAGCTGTTTTTT. This chain uses TRBV6-5 with TRBJ2-2, with TRBD2 as a possible D gene (6 bases). This CDR3 is built from 14 residues. Germline CDR1 reads MNHEY; CDR2 reads SVGAGI. Trimming took 6 bases from V and 0 from J, leaving 8 bases between them.